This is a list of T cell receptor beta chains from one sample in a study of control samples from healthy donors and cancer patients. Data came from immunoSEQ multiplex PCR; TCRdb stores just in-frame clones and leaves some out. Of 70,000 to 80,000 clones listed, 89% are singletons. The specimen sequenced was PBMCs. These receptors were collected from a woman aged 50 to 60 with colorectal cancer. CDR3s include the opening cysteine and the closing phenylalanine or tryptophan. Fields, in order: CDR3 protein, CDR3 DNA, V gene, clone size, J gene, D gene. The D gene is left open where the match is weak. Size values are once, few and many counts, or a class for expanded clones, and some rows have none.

CASSLKLGQGASTEAFF | TGTGCCAGCAGCCTTAAACTCGGACAGGGGGCATCGACTGAAGCTTTCTTT | TRBV5-8 | NA | TRBJ1-1 | TRBD1
CASSYSRRELFF | TGTGCCAGCAGTTACTCGAGAAGGGAGCTGTTTTTT | TRBV6-2/TRBV6-3 | NA | TRBJ2-2 | NA
CASSLIPAIPYNEQFF | TGTGCCAGCAGCTTAATCCCGGCAATCCCCTACAATGAGCAGTTCTTC | TRBV7-3 | NA | TRBJ2-1 | NA
CASSPGAGAQPQHF | TGTGCCAGTAGTCCTGGGGCAGGGGCCCAGCCCCAGCATTTT | TRBV19 | NA | TRBJ1-5 | NA
CAWSVLGGGNREKLFF | TGTGCCTGGAGTGTACTCGGGGGAGGAAACAGAGAAAAACTGTTTTTT | TRBV30 | few | TRBJ1-4 | NA
CASSLGRDRESGELFF | TGCGCCAGCAGCTTGGGCCGGGACAGGGAGTCCGGGGAGCTGTTTTTT | TRBV5-1 | NA | TRBJ2-2 | TRBD1
CASRAGQSKLFF | TGTGCCAGCAGGGCCGGACAGAGCAAGCTGTTTTTT | TRBV2 | NA | TRBJ2-2 | NA
CASSSGLARHTQYF | TGTGCCAGCAGTTCCGGACTAGCCCGACATACGCAGTATTTT | TRBV6-2/TRBV6-3 | NA | TRBJ2-3 | TRBD2
CAWSVRGSSAPSF | TGTGCCTGGAGTGTACGAGGGTCGAGCGCCCCTTCCTTC | TRBV30 | NA | TRBJ1-2 | NA
CASSFTGGEGYTF | TGTGCCAGCAGCTTCACAGGGGGCGAGGGCTACACCTTC | TRBV7-3 | NA | TRBJ1-2 | TRBD1
CAWRWYGRINSPLHF | TGTGCCTGGAGGTGGTACGGCAGGATAAATTCACCCCTCCACTTT | TRBV30 | once | TRBJ1-6 | NA
CASSLVGSDQPQHF | TGTGCCAGCAGTTTGGTGGGTTCCGATCAGCCCCAGCATTTT | TRBV27 | NA | TRBJ1-5 | NA
CASSLAGGGGETQYF | TGTGCCAGCAGCTTGGCCGGCGGGGGAGGCGAGACCCAGTACTTC | TRBV5-8 | NA | TRBJ2-5 | TRBD2
CASSPGDYGYTF | TGTGCCAGCAGTCCAGGGGATTATGGCTACACCTTC | TRBV6-5 | NA | TRBJ1-2 | NA
CASRERGGSETQYF | TGTGCCAGCAGGGAGCGGGGGGGATCGGAGACCCAGTACTTC | TRBV4-2 | NA | TRBJ2-5 | TRBD2
CATSDPDRSYGYTF | TGTGCCACCAGTGACCCCGACAGGTCCTATGGCTACACCTTC | TRBV24-1 | NA | TRBJ1-2 | NA
CASSLVRDPRGYTF | TGTGCCAGCAGCTTAGTGCGGGACCCGAGGGGCTACACCTTC | TRBV7-9 | NA | TRBJ1-2 | NA
CASGTGSNTGELFF | TGCGCCAGCGGGACAGGGTCGAACACCGGGGAGCTGTTTTTT | TRBV5-1 | NA | TRBJ2-2 | TRBD1
CASSSTRRTSGNTIYF | TGTGCCAGCAGTTCCACACGGAGGACGTCTGGAAACACCATATATTTT | TRBV6-2/TRBV6-3 | NA | TRBJ1-3 | NA
CASSDNTEFSGANVLTF | TGTGCCAGTAGTGACAATACCGAATTCTCTGGGGCCAACGTCCTGACTTTC | TRBV19 | NA | TRBJ2-6 | NA
CASSRDRATSPLHF | TGTGCCAGCTCCCGGGACAGGGCCACCTCACCCCTCCACTTT | TRBV25-1 | NA | TRBJ1-6 | TRBD1
CASSLGKTDTQYF | TGTGCCAGCAGCTTAGGCAAAACAGATACGCAGTATTTT | TRBV13 | NA | TRBJ2-3 | NA
CASSWDRSGLRGQETQYF | TGCGCCAGCAGCTGGGACAGGAGCGGCCTCCGGGGCCAAGAGACCCAGTACTTC | TRBV5-1 | NA | TRBJ2-5 | TRBD1
CASSFSGANVLTF | TGTGCCAGCAGCTTCTCTGGGGCCAACGTCCTGACTTTC | TRBV7-3 | NA | TRBJ2-6 | NA
CASSDSDRETGELFF | TGTGCCAGCAGTGACTCTGACAGGGAGACCGGGGAGCTGTTTTTT | TRBV6-4 | NA | TRBJ2-2 | TRBD1
CSVDLGTNTIYF | TGCAGCGTTGATCTGGGGACAAACACCATATATTTT | TRBV29-1 | once | TRBJ1-3 | NA
CAWTVFSPTNSPLHF | TGTGCCTGGACAGTGTTTTCCCCCACTAATTCACCCCTCCACTTT | TRBV30 | NA | TRBJ1-6 | NA
CASSFHPPHSPLHF | TGTGCCAGCAGCTTTCATCCGCCCCATTCACCCCTCCACTTT | TRBV14 | few | TRBJ1-6 | NA
CASSAVGYGYTF | TGTGCCAGCAGCGCAGTCGGGTATGGCTACACCTTC | TRBV12-3/TRBV12-4 | NA | TRBJ1-2 | NA
CASSWDGVEAFF | TGTGCCAGCAGTTGGGACGGAGTGGAAGCTTTCTTT | TRBV5-4 | few | TRBJ1-1 | NA
CSASPSGGAKTQYF | TGCAGTGCTAGTCCTAGCGGGGGGGCTAAGACCCAGTACTTC | TRBV20-1 | NA | TRBJ2-5 | TRBD2
CASSEDESSYNEQFF | TGTGCCAGCAGTGAGGACGAGAGCTCCTACAATGAGCAGTTCTTC | TRBV6-1 | NA | TRBJ2-1 | NA
CASSLWGRAGFYNSPLHF | TGTGCCAGCAGTTTATGGGGTCGGGCAGGGTTCTATAATTCACCCCTCCACTTT | TRBV28 | once | TRBJ1-6 | NA
CASSQRRTGAGDGYTF | TGTGCCAGCAGCCAAAGGCGGACAGGGGCGGGCGATGGCTACACCTTC | TRBV14 | NA | TRBJ1-2 | TRBD1
CSASEASGNEKLFF | TGCAGTGCTAGTGAGGCCTCGGGTAATGAAAAACTGTTTTTT | TRBV20-1 | NA | TRBJ1-4 | NA
CASSPAGGVSEKLFF | TGTGCCAGCAGCCCCGCGGGCGGAGTAAGTGAAAAACTGTTTTTT | TRBV28 | NA | TRBJ1-4 | NA
CASSVSGQGTNYGYTF | TGTGCCAGCAGCGTCTCGGGACAGGGAACTAACTATGGCTACACCTTC | TRBV9 | NA | TRBJ1-2 | TRBD1
CASSPVGSNQPQHF | TGTGCCAGCTCACCAGTCGGGAGCAATCAGCCCCAGCATTTT | TRBV18 | NA | TRBJ1-5 | NA
CASSQASRSSGNTIYF | TGCGCCAGCAGCCAAGCGTCCAGGAGCTCTGGAAACACCATATATTTT | TRBV4-3 | NA | TRBJ1-3 | NA
CASSLSQTSQPQHF | TGTGCCAGCAGCTTATCCCAAACCAGCCAGCCCCAGCATTTT | TRBV7-9 | NA | TRBJ1-5 | NA
CASSPDADSFYGYTF | TGTGCCAGCTCACCTGACGCGGACAGCTTCTATGGCTACACCTTC | TRBV18 | NA | TRBJ1-2 | NA
CASSQVAGPIETQYF | TGTGCCAGCAGCCAAGTAGCGGGGCCGATTGAGACCCAGTACTTC | TRBV3-1/TRBV3-2 | NA | TRBJ2-5 | TRBD2
CASSYDGGSNQPQHF | TGTGCCAGCAGTTACGACGGGGGGAGCAATCAGCCCCAGCATTTT | TRBV6-5 | NA | TRBJ1-5 | NA
CASSQSGLAGLNEQFF | TGTGCCAGTAGTCAATCGGGACTAGCGGGATTAAATGAGCAGTTCTTC | TRBV19 | NA | TRBJ2-1 | TRBD2
CAWRGEQGRYGNYGYTF | TGTGCCTGGAGGGGAGAACAGGGCCGATACGGTAACTATGGCTACACCTTC | TRBV30 | NA | TRBJ1-2 | NA
CASSQDTTGGHGYTF | TGTGCCAGCAGCCAAGATACGACAGGGGGGCATGGCTACACCTTC | TRBV3-1/TRBV3-2 | NA | TRBJ1-2 | TRBD1
CASSRFGRDTEAFF | TGTGCCAGCAGCCGCTTCGGGAGGGACACTGAAGCTTTCTTT | TRBV6-5 | NA | TRBJ1-1 | NA
CASSYAGQNTGELFF | TGTGCCAGCAGTTACGCAGGGCAGAACACCGGGGAGCTGTTTTTT | TRBV6-2/TRBV6-3 | NA | TRBJ2-2 | NA